The 19 T cell receptor beta chains below come from one sample, sequenced in a study of T cell changes during pregnancy in multiple sclerosis. Sequencing was performed with immunoSEQ multiplex PCR; in TCRdb, only in-frame clones are kept and a portion is missing. This table has 8,000 or so clones, about 85% appearing once. This specimen was CD8+ T cells from peripheral blood mononuclear cells, taken in the first trimester of pregnancy. The origin of the receptors is a female donor in good health, enrolled as a control in a pregnancy study.

The chain employs TRBV10-3 and TRBJ1-5, with unresolved D. This CDR3 has 15 amino acids. The germline CDR1 and CDR2 sequences are ENHRY and SYGVKD. V lost 2 bases and J 1 base, leaving 9 bases between the germline ends. The CDR3 DNA follows: TGTGCCATCAGTGAGGAGGGAGGGAGCAATCAGCCCCAGCATTTT. Encoded protein: CAISEEGGSNQPQHF.

This clone was detected only a few times. The chain carries TRBV7-8 and TRBJ1-2, with D perhaps TRBD1 (6 bases). CDR3 length: 12 amino acids. Trimming took 8 bases from V and 7 from J, leaving 14 bases between them. Germline-derived CDR1 and CDR2 are SGHVS and FQNEAQ. The CDR3 DNA reads TGTGCCAGCGGGGTCAGGGGTGGTGGCTACACCTTC. Its translation is CASGVRGGGYTF.

This clone was seen just once. J is TRBJ1-2 and V is TRBV2, with TRBD1 matching 8 bases. CDR1 and CDR2 from the germline V gene are SNHLY and FYNNEI. Germline trimming cut 8 bases from V and 8 bases from J; bases unmatched to any gene: 10. This CDR3 comprises 13 residues. CDR3 region: CASRDGGQAGYTF. CDR3 DNA: TGTGCCAGCCGGGATGGGGGACAGGCGGGCTACACCTTC.

This clone showed up just a few times. The chain recombines TRBV30 with TRBJ1-6; a possible D gene is TRBD1 (6 bases). The CDR3 has 15 residues. The germline gives CDR1 GTSNPN, CDR2 SVGIG (reference sequence). V was cut by 1 base and J by 5 bases, with 12 bases left in between. The CDR3 DNA sequence: TGTGCCTGGAGTGAAACAGGGTATGATAATTCACCCCTCCACTTT. Protein: CAWSETGYDNSPLHF.

The CDR3 sequence: CASSPLAGANEQYF. The CDR3 bases are TGTGCCAGCAGCCCGTTAGCAGGGGCGAACGAGCAGTACTTC. The chain couples TRBV13 to TRBJ2-7, with D maybe TRBD1 (6 bases). Looked up from germline, CDR1 is PRHDT and CDR2 is FYEKMQ (reference sequence). The V end was cut by 5 bases, the J end by 5 bases, with 16 bases between. The CDR3 loop spans 14 amino acids.

The gene calls are TRBV7-8 and TRBJ2-3, with 8 bases aligning to TRBD2. The CDR3 loop spans 17 amino acids. In germline, CDR1 is SGHVS, CDR2 FQNEAQ. The trim removed 2 bases at V and 4 bases at J, leaving 11 bases unmatched. CDR3 amino acids: CASSLPFGGADPDTQYF. The DNA for the CDR3 is TGTGCCAGCAGCTTACCCTTCGGGGGGGCTGATCCAGATACGCAGTATTTT.

The rearrangement joins TRBV9 to TRBJ1-5; maybe TRBD1 (6 bases). The CDR3 consists of 14 residues. Germline V gene lookup returns CDR1 SGDLS and CDR2 YYNGEE. V lost 0 bases and J lost 6, with 10 bases in between. The CDR3 loop reads CASSVGGGSQPQHF. CDR3 bases: TGTGCCAGCAGCGTAGGAGGGGGTAGTCAGCCCCAGCATTTT.

This sequence joins TRBV12-5 and TRBJ2-1; D not resolved. This CDR3 is built from 18 residues. In germline, CDR1 is LGHNT, CDR2 FRNRAP. The V gene lost 3 bases and the J gene lost 4 bases, with 22 bases spanning the gap. The CDR3 is CASGLQIGYHTHYNEQFF. In DNA form, the CDR3 reads TGTGCTAGTGGTTTACAGATCGGTTATCATACTCATTACAATGAGCAGTTCTTC.

The genes are TRBV7-9 and TRBJ2-1; TRBD1 agrees at 10 bases. The CDR3 covers 15 residues. Germline values: CDR1 SEHNR, CDR2 FQNEAQ (reference sequence). The junction had 10 bases not matched to a gene; V was cut back by 6 bases and J by 8 bases. This CDR3 reads CASRGGDRGIHEQFF. The DNA for the CDR3 is TGTGCCAGCAGGGGGGGGGACAGGGGAATCCATGAGCAGTTCTTC.

CDR3 DNA: TGTGCCAGCAGCCTAGCGGGAGGGGCTGATGAGCAGTTCTTC. Amino acid sequence: CASSLAGGADEQFF. The chain recombines TRBV6-4 with TRBJ2-1; 12 positions match TRBD2. Per germline, CDR1 MRHNA and CDR2 SNTAGT. The CDR3 consists of 14 residues. V shed 6 bases and J 8 bases; nucleotides not matched to a gene: 5.

In its sample, this clone was seen once. Different DNA sequences within this sample yield the same CDR3. The chain recombines TRBV7-9 with TRBJ2-1, with D perhaps TRBD2 (5 bases). This CDR3 is 15 amino acids long. Germline CDR1 reads SEHNR; CDR2 reads FQNEAQ (reference sequence). Deletions cut 5 bases from V and 0 bases from J, with 11 bases between. The CDR3 is CASSLSESSYNEQFF. The CDR3, as DNA: TGTGCCAGCAGCCTTAGCGAAAGCTCCTACAATGAGCAGTTCTTC.

The chain recombines TRBV19 with TRBJ1-5; 7 nucleotides agree with TRBD1. J gave up 0 bases and V 5 bases, and 4 bases lay outside the gene matches. This CDR3 comprises 15 residues. CDR1 LNHDA and CDR2 SQIVND come from the germline V gene (reference sequence). CDR3 sequence: CASSWAGGSNQPQHF. CDR3 nucleotide sequence: TGTGCCAGTAGTTGGGCAGGGGGTAGCAATCAGCCCCAGCATTTT.

The chain links TRBV19 to TRBJ2-3, with D unresolved. The germline CDR1 and CDR2 sequences are LNHDA and SQIVND (reference sequence). Trimming took off 7 bases at V and 0 bases at J, with 5 bases between the two ends. This CDR3 comprises 12 residues. CDR3 DNA: TGTGCCAGTACCAGTAGCACAGATACGCAGTATTTT. Protein: CASTSSTDTQYF.

This chain joins TRBV9 and TRBJ2-5, with D hard to call. In germline, CDR1 is SGDLS, CDR2 YYNGEE. Between the trimmed V and J ends, which lost 4 bases and 3 bases, there was a span of 10 bases. There are 13 residues in the CDR3. As DNA, the CDR3 is TGTGCCAGCAGCCCCCAGGTAAAAGAGACCCAGTACTTC. Encoded protein: CASSPQVKETQYF.

The chain combines TRBV9 with TRBJ2-1, with TRBD2 identical over 10 bases. V shed 4 bases, J shed 6 bases, and the junction held 10 bases outside the gene matches. CDR3 length equals 16 residues. Germline V lookup: CDR1 SGDLS, CDR2 YYNGEE. Here the CDR3 DNA reads TGTGCCAGCAGCCCCTTAGGAGCGGGGGGGCTCAATGAGCAGTTCTTC. The encoded protein is CASSPLGAGGLNEQFF.

The chain joins TRBV6-6 to TRBJ2-5, with D perhaps matching TRBD1 (5 bases). V gave up 4 bases and J gave up 1 base, with 10 bases separating them. Germline V gives CDR1 MNHNY, CDR2 SVGAGI (reference sequence). The CDR3 is 14 amino acids. The CDR3 is CASSSTGPQETQYF. The CDR3 DNA follows: TGTGCCAGCAGTTCAACAGGACCCCAAGAGACCCAGTACTTC.

V is TRBV11-2 and J is TRBJ2-3; TRBD2 might be the D (6 bases). The CDR3 has 14 amino acids. Deletions cut 3 bases from V and 2 bases from J, with 9 bases between. Germline V gene lookup returns CDR1 SGHAT and CDR2 FQNNGV. In DNA form, the CDR3 reads TGTGCCAGCAGCTTGGCGGGGTTCACAGATACGCAGTATTTT. Translated: CASSLAGFTDTQYF. The full variable domain, rest sourced from reference TRBV11-2 and TRBJ2-3, is EAGVAQSPRYKIIEKRQSVAFWCNPISGHATLYWYQQILGQGPKLLIQFQNNGVVDDSQLPKDRFSAERLKGVDSTLKIQPAKLEDSAVYLCASSLAGFTDTQYFGPGTRLTVL.

This sequence joins TRBV28 and TRBJ1-5; D might be TRBD1 (5 bases). Trimming shortened V by 2 bases and J by 7 bases, and 12 bases separated the two germline ends. The V gene's germline CDR1 is MDHEN and CDR2 SYDVKM. The CDR3 runs 14 residues. CDR3 region: CASSLLGPDQPQHF. In nucleotides, the CDR3 is TGTGCCAGCAGTTTACTGGGGCCCGACCAGCCCCAGCATTTT.

V and J are TRBV9 and TRBJ2-7, with 8 bases fitting TRBD1. V trimming: 3 bases; J trimming: 3 bases; junction bases outside the gene matches: 5. CDR3 length: 14 residues. In germline, CDR1 is SGDLS, CDR2 YYNGEE. The CDR3 DNA follows: TGTGCCAGCAGCGGGGGGACAGGAGGCTACGAGCAGTACTTC. Protein sequence: CASSGGTGGYEQYF. Together with reference TRBV9 and TRBJ2-7, the CDR3 gives the full variable domain: DSGVTQTPKHLITATGQRVTLRCSPRSGDLSVYWYQQSLDQGLQFLIQYYNGEERAKGNILERFSAQQFPDLHSELNLSSLELGDSALYFCASSGGTGGYEQYFGPGTRLTVT.